A single T cell receptor (beta chain) is shown here with its context. The target antigen is unknown. The CDR3 sequence is 14 residues long. Trimming took 4 bases from V and 9 from J; bases not matched to a gene: 5. Germline V gives CDR1 MNHNY, CDR2 SVGAGI (reference sequence). This specimen comes from a study of lymphopenia after photon versus proton radiotherapy. Study conclusions and caveats: After lymphocyte nadir, photon-treated repertoires showed oligoclonal expansion, especially CD8+ Temra.

Here immunoSEQ multiplex PCR was the method, and the copy in TCRdb shows in-frame clones only, minus some. The sample yields 25,000 to 30,000 clones, approximately 85% seen once. The sequences come from peripheral blood, collected from a patient treated with photon-based radiotherapy. The chain is built from TRBV6-6 and TRBJ2-7, with 14 bases fitting TRBD2. This sequence originates from a man aged 50 to 60 with gastric cancer. The CDR3 DNA sequence: TGTGCCAGCAGTTCCGGGACTAGCGGGAGAGGGCAGTACGTC. It yields the protein CASSSGTSGRGQYV.